A single sample is the source of the 8 T cell receptor beta chains below, sequenced in a study of blood T cell repertoires in COVID-19 (dated by TCRdb to the early 2020s). To prepare the library, the immunoSEQ multiplex PCR assay was applied. Imported from immuneACCESS, the table was reduced by TCRdb to in-frame sequences with V and J called. These copies leave out some clones; in studies compared against another copy, an unresolved V gene accounts for under half, and the cause of the remainder is not known. The sample table shows about 97,000 clones, and about 83% are seen once. Over 15% of the sample lies in the top ten. Sequencing was done on a sample of peripheral blood. The source is a human donor in a cohort sampled during active COVID-19.

The chain combines TRBV27 with TRBJ1-2; D perhaps matches TRBD1 (5 bases). CDR1 and CDR2 (germline): MNHEY, SMNVEV (reference sequence). The V gene lost 4 bases and the J gene lost 4 bases, with 16 bases spanning the gap. This CDR3 contains 15 residues. CDR3 DNA: TGTGCCAGCAGTTATGGACGGGGGATAAGCTATGGCTACACCTTC. Translation: CASSYGRGISYGYTF.

V usage is TRBV24-1 and J usage is TRBJ2-1, with TRBD2 identical over 11 bases. Germline trimming cut 7 bases from V and 5 bases from J; bases unmatched to any gene: 6. This CDR3 is built from 15 residues. Germline CDR1 is KGHDR and CDR2 is SFDVKD. CDR3 protein: CATRGTSGSHNEQFF. The CDR3 region has the DNA TGTGCCACCAGGGGGACTAGCGGTTCGCACAATGAGCAGTTCTTC.

This chain joins TRBV6-5 and TRBJ1-2; the match to TRBD1 covers 11 bases. The CDR3 is made up of 15 amino acids. The V segment lost 0 bases and the J segment 7 bases; nucleotides outside the gene matches: 4. In germline, CDR1 is MNHEY, CDR2 SVGAGI. The CDR3: CASSYSGQGVSGYTF. The CDR3 DNA sequence: TGTGCCAGCAGTTACTCGGGACAGGGGGTCTCTGGCTACACCTTC.

The chain joins TRBV3-1 (or the pseudogene TRBV3-2) to TRBJ2-2; 9 positions match TRBD2. Trimming at V came to 1 base and at J to 4 bases, leaving 4 bases not matched to a gene. Germline CDR1 is LGHDT and CDR2 is YNNKEL (reference sequence). The CDR3 totals 16 residues. CDR3 in DNA: TGTGCCAGCAGCCAAGTTTTAGCGGGGGCCACCGGGGAGCTGTTTTTT. Its protein product is CASSQVLAGATGELFF.

V and J are TRBV5-6 and TRBJ1-1; D gene ambiguous. V was trimmed by 6 bases and J by 0 bases, leaving 6 bases between them. The CDR3 length is 12 residues. Germline V gene data show CDR1 as SGHDT and CDR2 as YYEEEE. The CDR3 here is CASNIMNTEAFF. The CDR3 DNA sequence: TGTGCCAGCAACATAATGAACACTGAAGCTTTCTTT. Full variable domain (rest looked up from reference TRBV5-6 and TRBJ1-1): DAGVTQSPTHLIKTRGQQVTLRCSPKSGHDTVSWYQQALGQGPQFIFQYYEEEERQRGNFPDRFSGHQFPNYSSELNVNALLLGDSALYLCASNIMNTEAFFGQGTRLTVV.

V is TRBV5-4 and J is TRBJ1-4; D unresolved. CDR3 length: 15 amino acids. V shed 1 base and J shed 3 bases, with 10 bases lying between them. Germline values: CDR1 SGHNT, CDR2 YYREEE (reference sequence). CDR3 sequence (DNA): TGTGCCAGCAGCTTGAGGCAGGCCCCTAATGAAAAACTGTTTTTT. Translating gives CASSLRQAPNEKLFF.

The rearrangement joins TRBV9 to TRBJ2-1; TRBD2 agrees at 12 bases. With 3 bases clipped from V and 5 bases from J, the junction kept 18 bases outside the gene matches. The CDR3 extends over 20 amino acids. Per the germline V gene, CDR1 is SGDLS and CDR2 is YYNGEE. The CDR3 DNA follows: TGTGCCAGCAGCGCAAGGCCGGGACTAGCGGGTTTAGTAACGCACAATGAGCAGTTCTTC. Its translation is CASSARPGLAGLVTHNEQFF.

This chain joins TRBV3-1 (or the pseudogene TRBV3-2) and TRBJ1-2; D might be TRBD1 (5 bases). CDR3 size: 12 residues. Between the trimmed V and J ends, which lost 7 bases and 8 bases, there was a span of 14 bases. Germline CDR1 and CDR2: LGHDT and YNNKEL (reference sequence). For the CDR3, the DNA is TGTGCCAGCACGCCAGGGATCGGAGGCTACACCTTC. It translates to CASTPGIGGYTF.